This T cell receptor (beta chain) was obtained from a study of T cell changes during pregnancy in multiple sclerosis. Sequencing used immunoSEQ multiplex PCR; TCRdb keeps in-frame clones, though not all of them. The table lists about 57,000 clones, just over 90% of them singletons. The germline gives CDR1 MNHNS, CDR2 SASEGT. The CDR3 sequence is 13 residues long. Trimming took 8 bases from V and 5 from J; bases not matched to a gene: 5. This sequence joins TRBV6-1 and TRBJ1-1; 10 bases match TRBD1. The sequencing here drew on CD4+ T cells from peripheral blood mononuclear cells, taken before pregnancy. The receptor was isolated from a female donor with multiple sclerosis, enrolled in a pregnancy study. The CDR3 DNA reads as TGTGCCAGCGAATGGGGACAGGGGACTGAAGCTTTCTTT. This encodes CASEWGQGTEAFF.